The sequence of this T cell receptor (beta chain) was determined in a study of blood T cell repertoires in COVID-19. Study-level information: Samples representing acute and convalescent COVID-19 were sourced from the United States, Italy and Spain. PBMCs, B-cell-depleted T cells, or T cells provided the cDNA or gDNA that made up the material.

TCRdb's table, derived via immunoSEQ multiplex PCR, lists solely in-frame clones and lacks some. The profile shows 300,000 to 400,000 clones, roughly 84% of them singletons. CDR3 size: 15 residues. This rearrangement joins TRBV21-1 to TRBJ1-5; the table's D call of TRBD1 was not tested on the DNA. TRBV21-1 is a recognized pseudogene. The receptor was isolated from a man aged 50-59 years with active or convalescent COVID-19. The sequencing input was peripheral blood. The CDR3 region has the DNA TGTGCCAGCAGCAAAGCGCAGGGGGCAGGTCAGCCCCAGCATTTT. It specifies CASSKAQGAGQPQHF.